The 8 T cell receptor beta chains below all came from one sample that was sequenced in a study of chemoradiotherapy in HPV16-positive cancers. Sequencing used immunoSEQ multiplex PCR; TCRdb keeps in-frame clones, though not all of them. The sample records approximately 11,000 clones, more than 65% being singletons. The material was obtained from a patient who underwent chemoradiotherapy. All receptors derive from a human donor with HPV-associated anogenital cancer.

V usage is TRBV18 and J usage is TRBJ2-5; TRBD1 is a possible D gene (6 bases). The CDR3 sequence is 15 residues long. Germline V gives CDR1 KGHSH, CDR2 LQKENI. V lost 3 bases, J lost 5 bases, and 16 bases lay in between. For the CDR3, the DNA is TGTGCCAGCTCACCTAGACATGGACAGTGGGAGACCCAGTACTTC. This encodes CASSPRHGQWETQYF.

This clone was seen a few times. This chain uses TRBV4-2 with TRBJ2-7, with TRBD1 matching over 7 bases. The CDR3 totals 15 residues. V lost 0 bases, J lost 2 bases, and 4 bases stayed unmatched. The germline V gene has CDR1 LGHNA and CDR2 YNFKEQ. The CDR3 is CASSQEWTGTYEQYF. As DNA, the CDR3 is TGTGCCAGCAGCCAAGAATGGACAGGCACCTACGAGCAGTACTTC.

This clone appeared a single time. V gene TRBV7-6 combines with J gene TRBJ2-1, with 8 bases fitting TRBD2. The length of the CDR3 is 17 residues. The V segment lost 4 bases and the J segment 7 bases; nucleotides outside the gene matches: 15. Germline CDR1 and CDR2: SGHVS and FNYEAQ. The CDR3 sequence is CASSSRGTSWAGNEQFF. In DNA, the CDR3 is TGTGCCAGCAGCTCCCGCGGGACTAGTTGGGCGGGGAATGAGCAGTTCTTC.

V gene TRBV11-1 combines with J gene TRBJ2-7; perhaps D is TRBD1 or TRBD2 (5 bases each). Germline CDR1 reads SGHAT; CDR2 reads FQDESV (reference sequence). V lost 6 bases and J 0 bases, leaving 12 bases between the germline ends. The CDR3 is made up of 14 amino acids. CDR3 region: CASSWGPDSYEQYF. DNA for the CDR3: TGTGCCAGCAGTTGGGGACCGGACTCCTACGAGCAGTACTTC.

The rearrangement joins TRBV2 to TRBJ1-1; D is unclear. V lost 3 bases and J 3 bases, leaving 5 bases between the germline ends. The germline gives CDR1 SNHLY, CDR2 FYNNEI. This CDR3 comprises 12 residues. The CDR3 here is CASSDRHTEAFF. The CDR3 DNA reads TGTGCCAGCAGTGATAGGCACACTGAAGCTTTCTTT.

The chain joins TRBV11-2 to TRBJ2-7; D may correspond to TRBD1 or TRBD2 (5 bases each). The V gene lost 2 bases and the J gene lost 5 bases, with 10 bases spanning the gap. The CDR3 is 13 residues long. CDR1 and CDR2 (germline): SGHAT, FQNNGV. The CDR3 coding sequence is TGTGCCAGCAGCTTATCAAGGGACCACGAGCAGTACTTC. Translated: CASSLSRDHEQYF.

The chain is built from TRBV7-3 and TRBJ2-3; 11 bases agree with TRBD2. With V trimmed by 2 bases and J by 5 bases, 9 bases remained unmatched. The CDR3 covers 17 residues. CDR1 and CDR2 from the germline V gene are SGHTA and FQGTGA. CDR3 coding DNA: TGTGCCAGCAGCTTAGGATTAGCGGGGGGGCGGAGAGATACGCAGTATTTT. Encoded protein: CASSLGLAGGRRDTQYF.

The V and J genes are TRBV6-1 and TRBJ1-5; weak D call: TRBD1 (6 bases). The germline CDR1 and CDR2 sequences are MNHNS and SASEGT. This CDR3 is 14 amino acids long. The germline V and J ends were trimmed by 6 bases and 4 bases, with 13 bases remaining between them. CDR3 coding DNA: TGTGCCAGCAGGGCAGGGACACGGAATCAGCCCCAGCATTTT. This encodes CASRAGTRNQPQHF.